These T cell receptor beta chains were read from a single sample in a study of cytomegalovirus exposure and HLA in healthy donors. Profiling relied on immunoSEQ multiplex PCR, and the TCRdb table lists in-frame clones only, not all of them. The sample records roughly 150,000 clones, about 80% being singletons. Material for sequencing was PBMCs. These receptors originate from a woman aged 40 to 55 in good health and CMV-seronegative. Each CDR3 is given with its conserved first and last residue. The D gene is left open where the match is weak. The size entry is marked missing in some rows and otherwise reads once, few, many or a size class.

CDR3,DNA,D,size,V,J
CASSLESSGGALLETQYF,TGCGCCAGCAGCTTGGAATCTAGCGGGGGGGCACTATTAGAGACCCAGTACTTC,TRBD2,.,TRBV5-1,TRBJ2-5
CASSYSNRDAGYTF,TGTGCCAGCAGTTACTCGAACAGAGACGCTGGCTACACCTTC,.,.,TRBV6-5,TRBJ1-2
CASSWTDFYGYTF,TGTGCCAGCAGTTGGACAGATTTCTATGGCTACACCTTC,.,.,TRBV2,TRBJ1-2
CASSQIAGTHNEQFF,TGTGCCAGCAGCCAAATAGCGGGAACGCACAATGAGCAGTTCTTC,TRBD2,few,TRBV14,TRBJ2-1
CASSSPGRVVRNEQFF,TGTGCCAGCAGTTCCCCCGGCAGGGTGGTCCGGAATGAGCAGTTCTTC,.,.,TRBV6-5,TRBJ2-1
CASSEGSNTGELFF,TGTGCCAGCAGTGAGGGCTCGAACACCGGGGAGCTGTTTTTT,.,.,TRBV6-5,TRBJ2-2
CSTKGQGGVETQYF,TGCAGCACCAAGGGACAGGGCGGTGTGGAGACCCAGTACTTC,TRBD1,.,TRBV29-1,TRBJ2-5
CASSPQRDFYNEQFF,TGTGCCAGCAGCCCGCAGCGGGACTTCTACAATGAGCAGTTCTTC,TRBD2,.,TRBV7-2,TRBJ2-1
CSVARGSYEQYF,TGCAGCGTTGCCAGGGGGAGTTACGAGCAGTACTTC,TRBD1,few,TRBV29-1,TRBJ2-7
CASSLFGTGFQETQYF,TGTGCCAGCAGCTTGTTTGGGACAGGGTTCCAAGAGACCCAGTACTTC,TRBD1,.,TRBV5-5,TRBJ2-5
CASSQDYGGDGYTF,TGCGCCAGCAGCCAAGATTACGGGGGGGATGGCTACACCTTC,.,few,TRBV4-3,TRBJ1-2
CASSPGLLAKNSQYF,TGCGCCAGCAGCCCGGGACTACTAGCCAAAAACAGTCAGTACTTC,TRBD2,.,TRBV5-1,TRBJ2-4
CASSSPGLNTEAFF,TGCGCCAGCAGCTCCCCAGGCCTGAACACTGAAGCTTTCTTT,.,.,TRBV5-1,TRBJ1-1
CASSVTRRETQYF,TGTGCCAGCAGTGTCACTAGGAGGGAGACCCAGTACTTC,.,.,TRBV6-1,TRBJ2-5
CASRTGGDWETQYF,TGCGCCAGCCGGACAGGGGGTGATTGGGAGACCCAGTACTTC,TRBD1,.,TRBV5-1,TRBJ2-5
CASSYFGTSSTDTQYF,TGTGCCAGCAGCTATTTCGGGACTTCTAGCACAGATACGCAGTATTTT,.,.,TRBV7-2,TRBJ2-3
CASSLTGPYNEQFF,TGCGCCAGCAGCTTGACAGGTCCCTACAATGAGCAGTTCTTC,.,.,TRBV5-1,TRBJ2-1
CASSAVNYGYTF,TGTGCCAGCAGTGCGGTCAACTATGGCTACACCTTC,.,once,TRBV6-1,TRBJ1-2
CASGTGDGGYTF,TGTGCCAGCGGGACAGGGGACGGTGGCTACACCTTC,TRBD1,.,TRBV2,TRBJ1-2
CASSYGTGGLNEQFF,TGTGCCAGCAGCTATGGGACAGGGGGTCTCAATGAGCAGTTCTTC,TRBD1,.,TRBV7-8,TRBJ2-1
CASSYRKGDNEQFF,TGTGCCAGTAGCTACAGAAAAGGGGACAATGAGCAGTTCTTC,.,.,TRBV19,TRBJ2-1
CASSPQGAKNIQYF,TGTGCCAGCAGCCCACAGGGGGCCAAAAACATTCAGTACTTC,TRBD1,.,TRBV7-2,TRBJ2-4
CATSRARTGGFEQFF,TGTGCCACCAGCAGAGCGAGGACAGGGGGCTTTGAGCAGTTCTTC,TRBD1,.,TRBV15,TRBJ2-1
CASSLGQGLGPQHF,TGTGCCAGCAGCTTAGGACAGGGGCTCGGGCCCCAGCATTTT,TRBD1,.,TRBV7-9,TRBJ1-5
CASSLAGALNQPQHF,TGTGCCAGCAGCCTTGCGGGAGCCCTCAATCAGCCCCAGCATTTT,.,.,TRBV7-2,TRBJ1-5
CASSFGRDEQFF,TGTGCCAGCAGCTTCGGCAGGGATGAGCAGTTCTTC,.,.,TRBV11-1,TRBJ2-1
CASSRDPLAEGSSYNEQFF,TGTGCCAGCAGCCGCGACCCTCTAGCGGAGGGGAGCTCCTACAATGAGCAGTTCTTC,TRBD2,.,TRBV11-1,TRBJ2-1
CASTLQARRDTQYF,TGTGCCAGCACGTTACAGGCGAGGAGAGATACGCAGTATTTT,.,.,TRBV6-1,TRBJ2-3
CASSILGNTEAFF,TGTGCCAGTAGTATTCTCGGGAACACTGAAGCTTTCTTT,.,.,TRBV19,TRBJ1-1
CASRLQGTYNEQFF,TGTGCCAGCAGGCTACAGGGGACCTACAATGAGCAGTTCTTC,TRBD1,.,TRBV7-8,TRBJ2-1
CASSPITSRNTEAFF,TGTGCCAGCAGTCCCATCACTTCACGGAACACTGAAGCTTTCTTT,.,.,TRBV28,TRBJ1-1
CASSSGLAGIQETQYF,TGTGCCAGCAGCTCCGGACTAGCGGGGATCCAAGAGACCCAGTACTTC,TRBD2,.,TRBV9,TRBJ2-5
CAISESLWTGGLNEKLFF,TGTGCCATCAGTGAGTCTCTATGGACAGGTGGACTTAATGAAAAACTGTTTTTT,TRBD1,.,TRBV10-3,TRBJ1-4
CASSLVARVSSYNEQFF,TGTGCCAGCAGCTTAGTGGCGCGGGTAAGCTCCTACAATGAGCAGTTCTTC,.,.,TRBV7-9,TRBJ2-1